One sample yielded the 25 T cell receptor beta chains listed below, sequenced in a study of blood T cell repertoires in COVID-19. Clones were read by immunoSEQ multiplex PCR, and TCRdb kept only the in-frame ones, dropping some. Of 250,000 to 300,000 clones listed, roughly 90% are singletons. Sequencing was done on a sample of peripheral blood. The origin of the receptors is a young woman with COVID-19, enrolled during active disease.

Remarks on this clone: Distinct nucleotide sequences in the sample also encode this CDR3. This chain joins TRBV2 and TRBJ2-7; D not resolved. This CDR3 has 12 amino acids. The germline V and J ends were trimmed by 3 bases and 1 base, with 4 bases remaining between them. Looked up from germline, CDR1 is SNHLY and CDR2 is FYNNEI. CDR3 residues: CASSESSYEQYF. CDR3 sequence (DNA): TGTGCCAGCAGTGAGAGTTCCTACGAGCAGTACTTC.

CDR3: CASSPSDRGGYEQYF. CDR3 coding DNA: TGCGCCAGCAGTCCCTCGGACAGGGGGGGCTACGAGCAGTACTTC. The chain couples TRBV23-1 to TRBJ2-7, with 10 bases lining up with TRBD1. TRBV23-1 is annotated as an ORF whose role is uncertain. V shed 4 bases, J shed 3 bases, and the junction held 6 bases outside the gene matches. The CDR3 runs to 15 residues.

The CDR3 DNA is TGTGCCAGCAGTTACACAGCAAATAATTCACCCCTCCACTTT. Its protein is CASSYTANNSPLHF. The chain is built from TRBV27 and TRBJ1-6; D is unresolved. Germline V gene sequence: CDR1 MNHEY, CDR2 SMNVEV (reference sequence). This CDR3 region has 14 residues. V lost 4 bases, J lost 5 bases, and 9 bases lay in between.

In DNA, the CDR3 is TGTGCCAGCAGTGCAGGGGGCTTCCACTACGAGCAGTACTTC. As protein: CASSAGGFHYEQYF. The V and J genes are TRBV6-2 or TRBV6-3 and TRBJ2-7; 8 nucleotides align to TRBD1. Germline lookup yields CDR1 MNHEY and CDR2 SVGEGT. CDR3 length: 14 residues. With 5 bases clipped from V and 3 bases from J, the junction kept 6 bases outside the gene matches.

This rearrangement joins TRBV30 to TRBJ1-1; 10 bases align to TRBD1. Germline V gene sequence: CDR1 GTSNPN, CDR2 SVGIG (reference sequence). CDR3 length equals 14 residues. V dropped 3 bases and J dropped 6; count of bases not matched to a gene: 7. The chain's CDR3 is CAWSWTGGKAEAFF. CDR3 in DNA: TGTGCCTGGAGCTGGACAGGGGGGAAGGCTGAAGCTTTCTTT.

DNA of the CDR3: TGTGCCAGCAGCTTTCGTTCTAGCGGGGGGGACACAGATACGCAGTATTTT. Translating it yields CASSFRSSGGDTDTQYF. The V and J genes are TRBV11-3 and TRBJ2-3; 12 nucleotides line up with TRBD2. The V gene end was trimmed by 3 bases and the J gene end by 2 bases; junction bases not matched to a gene: 6. The CDR3 consists of 17 residues. The germline CDR1 and CDR2 sequences are SGHNT and YENEEA.

The J gene is TRBJ2-1, the V gene TRBV6-2 or TRBV6-3, with D hard to call. CDR3 length: 12 amino acids. Germline V CDR1 and CDR2: MNHEY, SVGEGT. V was clipped by 5 bases and J by 3 bases, with 5 bases between them. CDR3 sequence reads: CASSDNYNEQFF. The DNA of the CDR3 is TGTGCCAGCAGTGACAACTACAATGAGCAGTTCTTC.

The V call is TRBV6-5, the J call TRBJ2-7, with D possibly matching TRBD1 (5 bases). Trimming took 4 bases from V and 0 from J, leaving 13 bases between them. CDR1 and CDR2 (germline): MNHEY, SVGAGI. The CDR3 is 15 residues long. The CDR3 nucleotides read TGTGCCAGCAGTTCGTATCCCGACAGCTCCTACGAGCAGTACTTC. This sequence encodes CASSSYPDSSYEQYF.

This clone was seen just once. This chain joins TRBV5-1 and TRBJ1-2, with unresolved D. Trimming removed 1 base from V and 4 bases from J, with 20 bases in between. CDR3 length equals 17 residues. Germline CDR1 reads SGHRS; CDR2 reads YFSETQ. In DNA form, the CDR3 reads TGCGCCAGCAGCTTGAATACAGCTTTCCAGCCCGTCTATGGCTACACCTTC. Amino acid sequence: CASSLNTAFQPVYGYTF.

The chain couples TRBV27 to TRBJ1-5, with TRBD1 matching over 9 bases. Per germline, CDR1 MNHEY and CDR2 SMNVEV (reference sequence). Germline trimming cut 4 bases from V and 7 bases from J; bases unmatched to any gene: 11. The CDR3 is made up of 16 amino acids. CDR3 protein: CASSYLFRDRVQPQHF. CDR3 sequence (DNA): TGTGCCAGCAGTTATCTTTTTAGGGACAGGGTACAGCCCCAGCATTTT.

V and J are TRBV7-9 and TRBJ2-2, with a tentative D call TRBD2 (6 bases). Germline V gene sequence: CDR1 SEHNR, CDR2 FQNEAQ (reference sequence). This CDR3 comprises 14 residues. Trimming removed 5 bases at V and 9 bases at J, with 16 bases between. The CDR3 bases are TGTGCCAGCAGCGACCCACTAGCATCCCGGGAGCTGTTTTTT. Protein product: CASSDPLASRELFF.

This chain connects TRBV7-3 to TRBJ1-4, with TRBD1 identical over 7 bases. Germline V gene lookup returns CDR1 SGHTA and CDR2 FQGTGA. The V segment lost 8 bases and the J segment 8 bases; nucleotides outside the gene matches: 8. This CDR3 region has 13 residues. DNA of the CDR3: TGTGCCAGCTCGCCGGCAGGGGGGGAAAAACTGTTTTTT. Translated: CASSPAGGEKLFF.

The chain has TRBV15 and TRBJ1-5, with D maybe TRBD1 (5 bases). The CDR3 runs 14 residues. The germline V gene has CDR1 LNHNV and CDR2 YYDKDF (reference sequence). The V and J ends lost 0 bases and 6 bases respectively, with 9 bases between them. CDR3 nucleotides: TGTGCCACCAGCAGAGAGGCAGGGTTTCAGCCCCAGCATTTT. Translated: CATSREAGFQPQHF. The full variable domain, in which reference TRBV15 and TRBJ1-5 provide the parts outside the CDR3, is DAMVIQNPRYQVTQFGKPVTLSCSQTLNHNVMYWYQQKSSQAPKLLFHYYDKDFNNEADTPDNFQSRRPNTSFCFLDIRSPGLGDTAMYLCATSREAGFQPQHFGDGTRLSIL.

This clone appeared a few times. The chain is built from TRBV2 and TRBJ2-7; 7 bases agree with TRBD1. CDR1 is SNHLY, CDR2 FYNNEI, per germline. The CDR3 is made up of 13 amino acids. V was pared by 3 bases and J by 6 bases, with 5 bases of the junction left unmatched. The CDR3 coding sequence is TGTGCCAGCAGTGACGACAGGGCACCCGAGCAGTACTTC. Protein product: CASSDDRAPEQYF.

This chain uses TRBV5-6 with TRBJ1-1; 7 nucleotides agree with TRBD1. J gave up 1 base and V 3 bases, and 6 bases lay outside the gene matches. Germline CDR1 reads SGHDT; CDR2 reads YYEEEE. CDR3 size: 15 residues. The CDR3 DNA reads as TGTGCCAGCAGCTCGGACGGGACAGCGAACACTGAAGCTTTCTTT. It specifies CASSSDGTANTEAFF.

The chain recombines TRBV10-3 with TRBJ2-1, with TRBD1 identical over 11 bases. V trimming: 0 bases; J trimming: 5 bases; junction bases outside the gene matches: 15. CDR1 is ENHRY, CDR2 SYGVKD, per germline. This CDR3 comprises 20 residues. CDR3 protein: CAISESGQGAESGINNEQFF. Here the CDR3 DNA reads TGTGCCATCAGTGAGTCTGGACAGGGGGCAGAAAGCGGGATCAACAATGAGCAGTTCTTC.

The rearrangement uses TRBV6-1 and TRBJ2-4; perhaps TRBD2 as D (6 bases). CDR1 and CDR2 (germline): MNHNS, SASEGT. V was cut by 3 bases and J by 11 bases, with 17 bases left in between. The CDR3 length is 14 residues. The CDR3 DNA follows: TGTGCCAGCAGTGAGGGCGGGACGGTCAGGGTTCAGTACTTC. It is translated as CASSEGGTVRVQYF.

The rearrangement joins TRBV27 to TRBJ1-2; TRBD1 matches at 8 bases. V gave up 6 bases and J gave up 7 bases; unmatched junction bases: 4. Germline loops: CDR1 MNHEY, CDR2 SMNVEV (reference sequence). This CDR3 contains 12 residues. CDR3 residues: CASRDRDGGYTF. CDR3 DNA sequence: TGTGCCAGCAGGGACAGGGATGGTGGCTACACCTTC.

The V and J genes are TRBV27 and TRBJ2-2, with TRBD1 matching 7 bases. The V and J ends lost 5 bases and 6 bases, in that order; junction bases with no gene match: 9. The germline V gene has CDR1 MNHEY and CDR2 SMNVEV (reference sequence). The CDR3 consists of 15 residues. This CDR3 is CASSRQGIEAGELFF. CDR3 bases: TGTGCCAGCAGTCGACAGGGCATAGAGGCCGGGGAGCTGTTTTTT.

This clone appeared once. The V gene is TRBV7-3, the J gene TRBJ2-6, with 10 positions matching TRBD1. Germline V lookup: CDR1 SGHTA, CDR2 FQGTGA. Trimming at V came to 5 bases and at J to 3 bases, leaving 10 bases not matched to a gene. The CDR3 is 18 residues long. CDR3 sequence (DNA): TGTGCCAGCAGCCCCCTTCCCGGGACAGGGGTTGGGGCCAACGTCCTGACTTTC. Translated, it gives CASSPLPGTGVGANVLTF.

The rearrangement uses TRBV5-5 and TRBJ2-2; no firm D call. Germline V gives CDR1 SGHKS, CDR2 YYEKEE (reference sequence). Trimming took off 3 bases at V and 7 bases at J, with 10 bases between the two ends. CDR3 size: 13 residues. CDR3 coding DNA: TGTGCCAGCAGCTCGGTGGTTGGCGGGGAGCTGTTTTTT. Its protein product is CASSSVVGGELFF.

This clone was found a few times. V is TRBV4-2 and J is TRBJ2-2, with a weak D call TRBD1 (5 bases). The V and J ends lost 4 bases and 3 bases respectively, with 12 bases between them. The CDR3 totals 15 residues. CDR1 and CDR2 (germline): LGHNA, YNFKEQ. The DNA of the CDR3 is TGTGCCAGCAGCCGCAGGGAAGGAGACACCGGGGAGCTGTTTTTT. As protein: CASSRREGDTGELFF.

The chain joins TRBV28 to TRBJ2-5; D might be TRBD2 (6 bases). Germline values: CDR1 MDHEN, CDR2 SYDVKM. CDR3 length: 15 residues. Trimming pared 6 bases from V and 5 bases from J, leaving 19 bases between. Written as DNA, the CDR3 is TGTGCCAGCAGCTCCCCTTCGGGAGCGAGGGAGACCCAGTACTTC. Translation: CASSSPSGARETQYF.

This clone was seen more than once but under ten times. The chain carries TRBV9 and TRBJ2-5, with TRBD2 matching 9 bases. From germline, CDR1 is SGDLS and CDR2 YYNGEE. The CDR3 covers 15 residues. V lost 4 bases, J lost 5 bases, and 9 bases stayed unmatched. CDR3 DNA: TGTGCCAGCAGCCCACTTGCGGGAGGGGATGAGACCCAGTACTTC. Amino acids: CASSPLAGGDETQYF.

The J gene is TRBJ2-1, the V gene TRBV30; weak D call: TRBD2 (7 bases). The germline CDR1 and CDR2 sequences are GTSNPN and SVGIG (reference sequence). The CDR3 length is 16 residues. The V and J ends lost 3 bases and 2 bases respectively, with 17 bases between them. CDR3 sequence: CAWRGGPAGAYNEQFF. The CDR3 DNA follows: TGTGCCTGGAGAGGGGGACCGGCGGGAGCCTACAATGAGCAGTTCTTC. Based on the CDR3 plus reference TRBV30 and TRBJ2-1, the full variable domain is SQTIHQWPATLVQPVGSPLSLECTVEGTSNPNLYWYRQAAGRGLQLLFYSVGIGQISSEVPQNLSASRPQDRQFILSSKKLLLSDSGFYLCAWRGGPAGAYNEQFFGPGTRLTVL.